This T cell receptor beta chain emerged from a study of shared T cell receptors in the human thymus. V was shortened by 0 bases and J by 8 bases, with 8 bases between the two germline ends. There are 13 residues in the CDR3. Germline values: CDR1 MGHRA, CDR2 YSYEKL. Assay used: immunoSEQ multiplex PCR; TCRdb lists only in-frame clones, some missing. The data show over 650,000 clones, around 87% seen once. This same sample was also part of a study on human thymus T cells. That work states: Each of the donors was a healthy Finnish infant who was undergoing open corrective cardiac surgery for congenital heart defects. Thymus specimens were resections from corrective heart surgery. The authors found apparently biased V and J gene usage in thymic and blood repertoires. Highly overlapping thymic repertoires in unrelated individuals were reported by related research.

The chain links TRBV4-1 to TRBJ2-1; the D is unclear. The sequence came from a boy younger than two with a congenital heart defect. The specimen was thymocytes. As DNA, the CDR3 is TGCGCCAGCAGCCAAGATCGTAGCTATGAGCAGTTCTTC. Amino acid sequence: CASSQDRSYEQFF.